The rows below give T cell receptor beta chains drawn from one sample of a study of CD8+ T cells in alopecia areata. Libraries were prepared by immunoSEQ multiplex PCR; TCRdb keeps only in-frame clonotypes and omits some of them. The repertoire includes roughly 280,000 clones, around 64% of them detected once, and around 0.84% sits in the top ten. This specimen consisted of CD4+ T cells sorted from blood, obtained around week 53, from a patient treated with tofacitinib. These receptors originate from a human donor with alopecia areata. CDR3s include the opening cysteine and the closing phenylalanine or tryptophan. The order of the fields is V gene, clone size, D gene, J gene, CDR3 DNA, CDR3 protein. The D gene is left open where the match is weak. Clone sizes are given selectively: once, few, many, or a class where the clone is expanded.

V: TRBV30; size: -; D: TRBD1; J: TRBJ2-7; DNA: TGTGCCTGGAGTTCACAGGGGCTGGGGTACTTC; CDR3: CAWSSQGLGYF
V: TRBV11-2; size: -; D: -; J: TRBJ2-1; DNA: TGTGCCAGCAGACGCCAGGGTTCCTACAATGAGCAGTTCTTC; CDR3: CASRRQGSYNEQFF
V: TRBV2; size: once; D: TRBD2; J: TRBJ2-1; DNA: TGTGCCAGCAGGCTAGCGGGGGGGCCGATGTGGGAGCAGTTCTTC; CDR3: CASRLAGGPMWEQFF
V: TRBV27; size: -; D: TRBD2; J: TRBJ2-1; DNA: TGTGCCAGCGGACGGCGGGGGGGCCGCAATGAGCAGTTCTTC; CDR3: CASGRRGGRNEQFF
V: TRBV30; size: -; D: TRBD1; J: TRBJ1-1; DNA: TGTGCCTGGAAGAGGGACAGGGAGAAGGACACTGAAGCTTTCTTT; CDR3: CAWKRDREKDTEAFF
V: TRBV6-1; size: -; D: -; J: TRBJ2-7; DNA: TGTGCCAGCAGCACACGCGAGCAGTACTTC; CDR3: CASSTREQYF
V: TRBV7-3; size: -; D: -; J: TRBJ1-2; DNA: TGTGCCAGCAGCCCCGGCTCGGGGACCGGCTACACCTTC; CDR3: CASSPGSGTGYTF
V: TRBV10-3; size: few; D: -; J: TRBJ2-1; DNA: TGTGCCATCAGTGAGTCGACTAGCTCCTACAATGAGCAGTTCTTC; CDR3: CAISESTSSYNEQFF
V: TRBV25-1; size: -; D: -; J: TRBJ2-7; DNA: TGTGCCAGCAGTGGGCCCATGACCTACGAGCAGTACTTC; CDR3: CASSGPMTYEQYF
V: TRBV9; size: -; D: -; J: TRBJ1-6; DNA: TGTGCCAGCAGCGTAGCTGAGGGGACGAATTCACCCCTCCACTTT; CDR3: CASSVAEGTNSPLHF
V: TRBV19; size: -; D: TRBD2; J: TRBJ2-5; DNA: TGTGCCAGTAGTCCGGGGGGAAGGCAAGAGACCCAGTACTTC; CDR3: CASSPGGRQETQYF
V: TRBV5-6; size: few; D: TRBD1; J: TRBJ2-6; DNA: TGTGCCAGCAGCTTGGGGGACAGCTCTGGGGCCAACGTCCTGACTTTC; CDR3: CASSLGDSSGANVLTF
V: TRBV5-1; size: few; D: -; J: TRBJ2-5; DNA: TGCGCCAGCAGCTCGTTGGGGGCGGTACAAGAGACCCAGTACTTC; CDR3: CASSSLGAVQETQYF
V: TRBV5-1; size: -; D: -; J: TRBJ2-7; DNA: TGCGCCAGCAGCTTGGCCTTACAGGAAACCTACGAGCAGTACTTC; CDR3: CASSLALQETYEQYF
V: TRBV30; size: -; D: TRBD2; J: TRBJ2-2; DNA: TGTGCCTGGAGTGTGGGGACTAGCGGTCCCGGGGAGCTGTTTTTT; CDR3: CAWSVGTSGPGELFF
V: TRBV6-6; size: -; D: -; J: TRBJ1-5; DNA: TGTGCCAGCACCCCCTGGGGAGGGCTCAATCAGCCCCAGCATTTT; CDR3: CASTPWGGLNQPQHF
V: TRBV30; size: -; D: -; J: TRBJ2-5; DNA: TGTGCCTGGAAGCTAGGGGGAGGGGAAGAGACCCAGTACTTC; CDR3: CAWKLGGGEETQYF
V: TRBV9; size: few; D: TRBD2; J: TRBJ2-6; DNA: TGTGCCAGCAGCGTTCGACTAGCGGGGAGCTCTGGGGCCAACGTCCTGACTTTC; CDR3: CASSVRLAGSSGANVLTF
V: TRBV30; size: once; D: -; J: TRBJ1-2; DNA: TGTGCCTGGAGTGCGGGAAGAAGCTATGGCTACACCTTC; CDR3: CAWSAGRSYGYTF
V: TRBV4-3; size: -; D: TRBD2; J: TRBJ2-7; DNA: TGCGCCAGCAGCCAGGGACTACGATGGGCCGAGCAGTACTTC; CDR3: CASSQGLRWAEQYF
V: TRBV29-1; size: -; D: -; J: TRBJ1-1; DNA: TGCAGCGTTGATTGGGGCGAAACGAACACTGAAGCTTTCTTT; CDR3: CSVDWGETNTEAFF
V: TRBV7-2; size: -; D: -; J: TRBJ1-2; DNA: TGTGCCAGCAGCCCCGACCCACAGGGTATTTTAACCTATGGCTACACCTTC; CDR3: CASSPDPQGILTYGYTF
V: TRBV18; size: few; D: -; J: TRBJ2-4; DNA: TGTGCCAGCTCACCAGGGGGCAACCGTAACATTCAGTACTTC; CDR3: CASSPGGNRNIQYF
V: TRBV20-1; size: -; D: TRBD1; J: TRBJ2-5; DNA: TGCAGTGCCGGGACAGTAGAGACCCAGTACTTC; CDR3: CSAGTVETQYF
V: TRBV7-3; size: -; D: -; J: TRBJ1-6; DNA: TGTGCCAGCAGCCCGAACAGCGGAAATAATTCACCCCTCCACTTT; CDR3: CASSPNSGNNSPLHF
V: TRBV29-1; size: -; D: -; J: TRBJ2-7; DNA: TGCAGCGTTGCCGAGACCTACGAGCAGTACTTC; CDR3: CSVAETYEQYF
V: TRBV7-9; size: -; D: -; J: TRBJ1-4; DNA: TGTGCCAGCAGCTTACGGGGACCTAATGAAAAACTGTTTTTT; CDR3: CASSLRGPNEKLFF
V: TRBV30; size: once; D: -; J: TRBJ1-1; DNA: TGTGCCTGGAGCTGGCGGTCGGACACTGAAGCTTTCTTT; CDR3: CAWSWRSDTEAFF
V: TRBV6-6; size: -; D: -; J: TRBJ2-7; DNA: TGTGCCAGCAGTTCTCGTCACGAGCAGTACTTC; CDR3: CASSSRHEQYF
V: TRBV6-5; size: -; D: -; J: TRBJ1-2; DNA: TGTGCCAGCAGCACCCTGAGGTCCTATGGCTACACCTTC; CDR3: CASSTLRSYGYTF